This entry lists 8 T cell receptor beta chains sequenced from one sample in a study of blood T cells in healthy people across ages. Together with a sample-barcoded 5' primer, a J-beta primer mix was included in a second PCR lasting about 7 to 11 cycles. TCRdb called the 5' RACE reads again in MiXCR, with one record for every CDR3 protein. In the table there are some 890,000 distinct CDR3 sequences, almost 30% of which are singletons. The sample also formed part of further work on T cells of mothers and their children.

Sequences were obtained from blood. Receptors were obtained from a woman aged 35 to 49 in good health.

In the case of this clonotype: This may arise from a read error, as a much more abundant clone is one base away. The rearrangement uses TRBV4-1 and TRBJ2-1; D not certain. The germline CDR1 and CDR2 sequences are MGHRA and YSYEKL. The CDR3 contains 18 residues. The CDR3 region is CASSQGVQPSSSYNEQVF. Here the CDR3 DNA reads TGCGCCAGCAGCCAAGGGGTGCAACCCTCTTCCTCCTACAATGAGCAGGTCTTC.

The chain joins TRBV5-1 to TRBJ1-2; D is perhaps TRBD1 (5 bases). This CDR3 has 14 residues. Germline V gene data show CDR1 as SGHRS and CDR2 as YFSETQ. V gave up 3 bases and J gave up 4 bases, with 13 bases separating them. The DNA of the CDR3 is TGCGCCAGCAGCTCCGACAGTCCTTTCTATGGCTACACCTTC. Translation gives CASSSDSPFYGYTF.

The chain uses TRBV6-2 or TRBV6-3 and TRBJ1-2, with D possibly being TRBD1 (6 bases). V gave up 6 bases and J gave up 7 bases, with 15 bases separating them. Germline V gives CDR1 MNHEY, CDR2 SVGEGT. CDR3 size: 13 residues. The CDR3 loop is CASSPDRIRGYTF. DNA for the CDR3: TGTGCCAGCAGCCCTGACAGGATTCGTGGCTACACCTTC.

The V and J genes are TRBV6-5 and TRBJ2-7; 9 bases are a match to TRBD1. J lost 5 bases, V lost 2 bases, and 7 bases had no gene match. Germline CDR1 MNHEY, CDR2 SVGAGI. The CDR3 is 15 amino acids. CDR3 region: CASSYAYRGRHEQYF. The CDR3 coding sequence is TGTGCCAGCAGTTACGCCTACAGGGGGCGGCACGAGCAGTACTTC.

This clonotype was seen only a few times. This chain links TRBV6-1 with TRBJ1-5; D is uncertain. Trimming shortened V by 2 bases and J by 1 base, and 6 bases separated the two germline ends. Germline values: CDR1 MNHNS, CDR2 SASEGT. The CDR3 is 14 amino acids. CDR3 bases: TGTGCCAGCAGTGAACCCGGCAGCAATCAGCCCCAGCATTTT. Translating gives CASSEPGSNQPQHF.

This chain joins TRBV15 and TRBJ2-1; D may be TRBD1 or TRBD2 (5 bases each). Germline V gene sequence: CDR1 LNHNV, CDR2 YYDKDF (reference sequence). The V end lost 5 bases, the J end lost 2 bases, and 13 bases lay between the germline ends. The CDR3 contains 15 residues. DNA for the CDR3: TGTGCCACCAGCCGCGGGCAGGGTGCCTACAATGAGCAGTTCTTC. This translates into CATSRGQGAYNEQFF.

J is TRBJ2-5 and V is TRBV3-1; D not certain. Germline V gives CDR1 LGHDT, CDR2 YNNKEL (reference sequence). The CDR3 covers 13 residues. V was cut by 0 bases and J by 7 bases, with 9 bases left in between. The CDR3 loop is CASSQEAPSTQYF. In nucleotides, the CDR3 is TGTGCCAGCAGCCAAGAGGCCCCCTCGACCCAGTACTTC.

This clonotype was detected ten times or more. J is TRBJ2-7 and V is TRBV27, with 7 bases lining up with TRBD1. With 5 bases clipped from V and 4 bases from J, the junction kept 11 bases outside the gene matches. The CDR3 contains 15 residues. The germline V gene has CDR1 MNHEY and CDR2 SMNVEV (reference sequence). The CDR3 region is CASSPNNKQGYEQYF. CDR3 sequence (DNA): TGTGCCAGCAGTCCCAATAACAAACAGGGGTACGAGCAGTACTTC.